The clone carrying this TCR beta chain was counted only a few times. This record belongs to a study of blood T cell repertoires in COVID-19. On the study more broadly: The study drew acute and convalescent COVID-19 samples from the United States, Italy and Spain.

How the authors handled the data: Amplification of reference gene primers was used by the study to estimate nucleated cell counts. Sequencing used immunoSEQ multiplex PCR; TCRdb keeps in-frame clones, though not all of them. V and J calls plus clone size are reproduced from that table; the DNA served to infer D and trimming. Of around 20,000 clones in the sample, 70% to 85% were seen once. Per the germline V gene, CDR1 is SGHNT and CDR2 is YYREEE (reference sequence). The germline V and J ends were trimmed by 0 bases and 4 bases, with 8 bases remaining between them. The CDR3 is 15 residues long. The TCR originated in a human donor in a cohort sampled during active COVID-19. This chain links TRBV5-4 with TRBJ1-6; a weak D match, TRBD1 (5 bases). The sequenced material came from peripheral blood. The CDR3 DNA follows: TGTGCCAGCAGCTTGGCCGACAGTTATAATTCACCCCTCCACTTT. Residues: CASSLADSYNSPLHF.